This T cell receptor beta chain was identified during a study of CD8 T cells in ankylosing spondylitis. For TCR beta, libraries came from quantitative 5'-RACE with molecular barcodes. Via MiXCR, TCRdb re-called the 5' RACE reads, giving one row per CDR3 protein. This table has 450,000 to 550,000 distinct CDR3 sequences, 5.3% appearing once. Study-level results: Past research had described some motif variants in reactive arthritis synovial fluid and blood. There was a TCR beta motif, made of several highly homologous variants, that appeared characteristic of ankylosing spondylitis blood.

The length of the CDR3 is 16 residues. Germline CDR1 and CDR2: MNHNS and SASEGT. Unmatched junction bases numbered 3, after V lost 2 bases and J lost 1 base. This clonotype has only a few counts. The antigen is unknown. The genes are TRBV6-1 and TRBJ2-2; 8 positions match TRBD1. This receptor was identified in a male donor with ankylosing spondylitis. Sequenced sample: blood, either unsorted or a sorted T cell fraction (not recorded which). DNA for the CDR3: TGTGCCAGCAGTGAACGTGGGACAGGGAACACCGGGGAGCTGTTTTTT. Amino acid sequence: CASSERGTGNTGELFF.